This T cell receptor beta chain was obtained from a study of cytomegalovirus exposure and HLA in healthy donors. CDR3 length equals 13 residues. V gave up 2 bases and J gave up 2 bases, with 7 bases separating them. Germline V gives CDR1 MNHEY, CDR2 SVGAGI. TCRdb keeps only in-frame clones here, not all; method: immunoSEQ multiplex PCR. The table shows about 150,000 clones, with approximately 88% occurring only once. There are a few counts of this clone. The J gene is TRBJ2-7, the V gene TRBV6-5; D gene uncertain. Sequencing used PBMCs. The TCR originated in a woman between 18 and 29 years old in good health and CMV-seropositive. CDR3 sequence reads: CASSYGRTYEQYF. CDR3 in DNA: TGTGCCAGCAGTTACGGCAGAACCTACGAGCAGTACTTC.